The rows below give T cell receptor beta chains drawn from one sample of a study of T cells after yellow fever vaccination. Using its own MiXCR run on the 5' RACE reads, TCRdb lists one record per CDR3 protein. The sample holds a few hundred thousand distinct CDR3 sequences, under 15% seen once. The sequencing used CD4+ T cells sorted from PBMCs, collected 15 days after the yellow fever booster vaccination. All receptors derive from a man between 18 and 35 years old who received the YFV17D yellow fever vaccine. The CDR3 runs from the conserved cysteine through the conserved F or W. A D gene is named only where the DNA matches it firmly. The size field is filled for only some rows; it gives once, few, many or a size class.

TRBJ2-3	TRBV19	few	TRBD2	TGTGCCAGTACCCGAGCGGGGGCGCTCACAGATACGCAGTATTTT	CASTRAGALTDTQYF
TRBJ1-4	TRBV2	few	.	TGTGCCAGCAGCCAACCGCCGGGGGAAAAACTGTTTTTT	CASSQPPGEKLFF
TRBJ1-4	TRBV25-1	.	.	TGTGCCAGCAGTGATGGGGGGCAGGGCCTAAGCGAAAAACTGTTTTTT	CASSDGGQGLSEKLFF
TRBJ2-1	TRBV11-2	few	.	TGTGCCAGCAGCCGGGAAGACGCCCTGCAGTTCTTC	CASSREDALQFF
TRBJ1-1	TRBV12-3/TRBV12-4	many	.	TGTGCCAGCAGTTTCTACATGAACACTGAAGCTTTCTTT	CASSFYMNTEAFF
TRBJ1-2	TRBV20-1	few	.	TGCAGTGCTGCTAAGGGGATGGGTAACTATGGCTACACCTTC	CSAAKGMGNYGYTF
TRBJ2-1	TRBV7-3	.	.	TGTGCCAGCAGCTTAAAGCCCAGCAACGAATTCTTC	CASSLKPSNEFF
TRBJ1-1	TRBV29-1	few	.	TGCAGCGTCTGGGGGGGTAGCGAAGCTTTCTTT	CSVWGGSEAFF
TRBJ2-3	TRBV2	.	.	TGTGCCAGCAGTGTTATTAGCACAGATACGCAGTATTTT	CASSVISTDTQYF
TRBJ2-4	TRBV7-2	few	.	TGTGCCAGCAGCGCATCCAGGGAAAACATTCAGTACTTC	CASSASRENIQYF
TRBJ2-3	TRBV7-2	few	TRBD2	TGTGCCAGCCGTAGCGGGGGAACGTCAGCAGATACGCAGTATTTT	CASRSGGTSADTQYF
TRBJ2-7	TRBV5-1	many	TRBD1	TGCGCCAGCAGATTAGACAGGGTGGATTACGAGCAGTACTTC	CASRLDRVDYEQYF
TRBJ2-6	TRBV5-1	.	.	TGCGCCAGCAGCTCAACAGGGCCTGGGGCCAACGTCCTGACTTTC	CASSSTGPGANVLTF
TRBJ2-7	TRBV12-3/TRBV12-4	few	TRBD1	TGTGCCAGCAGTCTCGACAGGGACCACGAGCAGTACTTC	CASSLDRDHEQYF
TRBJ2-5	TRBV18	many	.	TGTGCCAGCTCACACCCCCTAGAGACCCAGTACTTC	CASSHPLETQYF
TRBJ2-7	TRBV5-1	.	TRBD1	TGCGCCAGCAGCGTAGTTCCGGGACAGGAGCGCGAGCAGTACTTC	CASSVVPGQEREQYF
TRBJ1-6	TRBV9	few	.	TGTGCCAGCAGCGTTTACGTCGAGGATTCACCCCTCCACTTT	CASSVYVEDSPLHF
TRBJ2-3	TRBV18	.	.	TGTGCCAGCTCACCTTTCGGGGGGCAATTGATCACAGATACGCAGTATTTT	CASSPFGGQLITDTQYF
TRBJ2-7	TRBV7-9	few	.	TGTGCCAGCAGCTCCGCCCAGGGACATACGTACGTAGAGCAGTACTTC	CASSSAQGHTYVEQYF
TRBJ1-6	TRBV3-1	.	.	TGTGCCAGCAGCTCCAAGCGTTCACCCCTCCACTTT	CASSSKRSPLHF
TRBJ2-1	TRBV5-1	.	TRBD2	TGCGCCAGCCTTTACGAGAGCGTAGCGGGGGGACGGAATGAGCAGTTCTTC	CASLYESVAGGRNEQFF
TRBJ2-7	TRBV18	.	TRBD1	TGTGCCAGCTCAACCGGGACAGCGACACTCTACGAGCAGTACTTC	CASSTGTATLYEQYF
TRBJ2-3	TRBV5-5	many	.	TGTGCCAGCAGCCAGGCCCCTGGGGGAAACGCAGATACGCAGTATTTT	CASSQAPGGNADTQYF
TRBJ2-3	TRBV9	.	.	TGTGCCAGCAGCTCCGGTTGGACTCCGATCATGGATACGCAGTATTTT	CASSSGWTPIMDTQYF
TRBJ2-3	TRBV7-2	few	.	.	CASSFGPGAADTQYF
TRBJ1-3	TRBV11-2	few	.	TGTGCCAGCAGCCGCCCTACAGATTACCGTCGAACCATATATTTT	CASSRPTDYRRTIYF
TRBJ2-3	TRBV4-1	few	TRBD1	TGCGCCAGCAGCCGACGACAGGGACGAAGCACAGATACGCAGTATTTT	CASSRRQGRSTDTQYF
TRBJ1-5	TRBV5-6	.	.	TGTGCCAGCAGCTTGGCCGCGGGAACACCCAATCAGCCCCAGCATTTT	CASSLAAGTPNQPQHF
TRBJ2-2	TRBV7-2	.	.	TGTGCCAGCATCGTTGGGCAGTCGAACACCGGGGAGCTGTTTTTT	CASIVGQSNTGELFF
TRBJ1-2	TRBV5-1	.	.	TGCGCCAGCAGCTTGGACGGGACACAAAGTGGGGGCTATGGCTACACCTTC	CASSLDGTQSGGYGYTF
TRBJ2-3	TRBV7-9	.	.	TGTGCCAGCAGCCCAGGAGGGGCATGGGCAGATACGCAGTATTTT	CASSPGGAWADTQYF
TRBJ1-6	TRBV12-3/TRBV12-4	many	.	TGTGCCAGCAGTCCTGACGGGAGAAATTCACCCCTCCACTTT	CASSPDGRNSPLHF
TRBJ1-5	TRBV9	few	.	TGTGCCAGCAGCGTAGAAGGTCGGGAGCCCCAGCATTTT	CASSVEGREPQHF
TRBJ1-1	TRBV4-1	.	TRBD1	TGCGCCAGCAGCCGCGGACAGGGGGAATGGGAAGCTTTCTTT	CASSRGQGEWEAFF
TRBJ2-2	TRBV4-1	.	TRBD2	TGCGCCAGCAGCCAAGATTCACTAGCGGTGGAGGCCGGGGAGCTGTTTTTT	CASSQDSLAVEAGELFF
TRBJ2-4	TRBV2	.	.	TGTGCCAGCAGTGAAGCCAGAAACATTCAGTACTTC	CASSEARNIQYF
TRBJ1-2	TRBV18	.	.	TGTGCCAGCTCACCCGCTTGGGCTAACTATGGCTACACCTTC	CASSPAWANYGYTF
TRBJ1-2	TRBV7-9	many	.	TGTGCCAGCAGCTTAGCGAATGCAGGGGTCCAGGGCTACACCTTC	CASSLANAGVQGYTF
TRBJ2-5	TRBV7-9	.	.	TGTGCCAGCAGCTCCGAAGGGCTTGGGGCAGAGACCCAGTACTTC	CASSSEGLGAETQYF
TRBJ1-5	TRBV4-1	.	TRBD1	TGCGCCAGCAGCCCAAGCTCACAGGGGGACCAGCCCCAGCATTTT	CASSPSSQGDQPQHF
TRBJ2-7	TRBV7-6	.	TRBD2	TGTGCCAGCAGCTTAGGGCGGGGGTCCTCCTACGAGCAGTACTTC	CASSLGRGSSYEQYF
TRBJ2-4	TRBV11-1	.	TRBD1	TGTGCCAGCAGCCCCAGGGGGACAACCAAAAACATTCAGTACTTC	CASSPRGTTKNIQYF
TRBJ2-1	TRBV12-3/TRBV12-4	many	TRBD2	TGTGCCAGCAGTTTTGTACTAGCGGGGGAGGAGCAGTTCTTC	CASSFVLAGEEQFF
TRBJ2-1	TRBV6-2/TRBV6-3	.	TRBD1	TGTGCCAGCAGCAACTCGGGGACAGGGGGCTGGAATGAGCAGTTCTTC	CASSNSGTGGWNEQFF
TRBJ2-7	TRBV7-2	few	.	TGTGCCAGCAGCTTAGTGCCTGAAAGGGAGCAGTACTTC	CASSLVPEREQYF
TRBJ1-6	TRBV19	.	.	TGTGCCAGTAGGAAGGACCTACTAGGATCACCCCTCCACTTT	CASRKDLLGSPLHF
TRBJ2-1	TRBV28	.	.	TGTGCCAGCAGTTTATCAGAGTTTCGCAATGAGCAGTTCTTC	CASSLSEFRNEQFF
TRBJ2-5	TRBV3-1	few	.	TGTGCCAGCAGCCAATTCCGAGACAGACAAGAGACCCAGTACTTC	CASSQFRDRQETQYF
TRBJ2-7	TRBV5-6	.	.	TGTGCCAGCAGCGGGAAGGACTACTCCTACGAGCAGTACTTC	CASSGKDYSYEQYF
TRBJ2-2	TRBV9	many	.	TGTGCCAGCAGCGCGACGGTGAACACCGGGGAGCTGTTTTTT	CASSATVNTGELFF
TRBJ1-2	TRBV20-1	.	.	TGCAGTGCTAGCCCAAACGGGTGGGACGGCTACACCTTC	CSASPNGWDGYTF
TRBJ1-4	TRBV12-3/TRBV12-4	.	.	TGTGCCAGCAGCCCACCCGGAACTAATGAAAAACTGTTTTTT	CASSPPGTNEKLFF